This record looks at one T cell receptor beta chain sequence and its context. The target antigen is unknown. Each donor's status was that of a healthy bone marrow donor. This record belongs to a study of cytomegalovirus exposure and HLA in healthy donors. Points from the study as a whole: A later analysis revealed that TCR association rates differed between HLA loci, peaking at DRB1 and bottoming out at HLA-C. Among the sequence variants, a highly shared cluster was likely an artifact of sequencing. TCR beta chain V- and J-gene trimming was linked, in a later analysis, to a missense variant in DCLRE1C.

The PCR made use of 60 Vbeta and 13 Jbeta primers. Sequencing used immunoSEQ multiplex PCR; TCRdb keeps in-frame clones, though not all of them. The sample holds about 170,000 clones, roughly 80% seen once. Trimming stripped 6 bases from V and 0 bases from J, with 13 bases between. This CDR3 is built from 15 residues. Per the germline V gene, CDR1 is MDHEN and CDR2 is SYDVKM. Sequencing input: PBMCs. This receptor was identified in a woman younger than 30 in good health and CMV-seronegative. The rearrangement uses TRBV28 and TRBJ2-3; possible D gene TRBD2, 5 bases. CDR3 bases: TGTGCCAGCAGCTTAGCGTTCCATAGCACAGATACGCAGTATTTT. Protein sequence: CASSLAFHSTDTQYF. The entire variable domain, with the rest obtained from reference TRBV28 and TRBJ2-3, is as follows: DVKVTQSSRYLVKRTGEKVFLECVQDMDHENMFWYRQDPGLGLRLIYFSYDVKMKEKGDIPEGYSVSREKKERFSLILESASTNQTSMYLCASSLAFHSTDTQYFGPGTRLTVL.